The 20 T cell receptor beta chains below come from one sample, sequenced in a study of CD8 T cell repertoires and HIV-1 epitope variants. Measured with immunoSEQ multiplex PCR; TCRdb has only the in-frame clones, and not every one. The sample lists about 90,000 clones; roughly four fifths were seen once. What was sequenced was uncultured baseline CD8+ T cells from peripheral blood mononuclear cells (PBMCs). These receptors came from a male donor with HIV.

The gene calls are TRBV7-2 and TRBJ2-3; D gene ambiguous. The CDR3 runs 13 residues. Germline assignment: CDR1 SGHTA and CDR2 FQGNSA. V gave up 2 bases and J gave up 5 bases, with 8 bases separating them. CDR3 residues: CASSLLSIDTQYF. CDR3 sequence (DNA): TGTGCCAGCAGCTTACTTTCTATAGATACGCAGTATTTT.

The chain recombines TRBV5-1 with TRBJ1-2; D remains unclear. This CDR3 contains 15 residues. The germline V gene encodes CDR1 SGHRS and CDR2 YFSETQ. V was cut by 0 bases and J by 7 bases, with 16 bases left in between. This chain's CDR3 is CASSLAVSDSGGYTF. CDR3 DNA sequence: TGCGCCAGCAGCTTGGCGGTGAGTGATTCCGGTGGCTACACCTTC.

This chain connects TRBV9 to TRBJ1-2; no firm D call. Per the germline V gene, CDR1 is SGDLS and CDR2 is YYNGEE. V lost 0 bases and J lost 8, with 14 bases in between. CDR3 size: 14 residues. This CDR3 is CASSVVDTAWGYTF. The CDR3 region has the DNA TGTGCCAGCAGCGTAGTCGACACAGCCTGGGGCTACACCTTC.

J is TRBJ2-2 and V is TRBV9; D perhaps matches TRBD2 (6 bases). V was cut by 3 bases and J by 6 bases, with 18 bases left in between. CDR1 and CDR2 (germline): SGDLS, YYNGEE. The CDR3 consists of 16 residues. DNA for the CDR3: TGTGCCAGCAGCGGTAGGATCGGGCGGGGTCCCGGGGAGCTGTTTTTT. It encodes CASSGRIGRGPGELFF.

The rearrangement links TRBV15 to TRBJ1-1; tentative D call: TRBD1 (6 bases). In germline, CDR1 is LNHNV, CDR2 YYDKDF (reference sequence). The V and J ends lost 1 base and 1 base respectively, with 7 bases between them. The CDR3 is 14 amino acids. CDR3 residues: CATSRARGNTEAFF. CDR3 nucleotides: TGTGCCACCAGCAGAGCCAGGGGGAACACTGAAGCTTTCTTT.

The chain carries TRBV19 and TRBJ2-1; no definite D call. The germline V and J ends were trimmed by 2 bases and 4 bases, with 6 bases remaining between them. This CDR3 spans 13 amino acids. CDR1 and CDR2 from the germline V gene are LNHDA and SQIVND (reference sequence). CDR3 sequence (DNA): TGTGCCAGTAGTATATTGCGATACAATGAGCAGTTCTTC. It encodes CASSILRYNEQFF.

The CDR3 region is CASSLVANRNTEAFF. The CDR3 region has the DNA TGTGCCAGCAGCTTGGTAGCGAATCGGAACACTGAAGCTTTCTTT. This sequence joins TRBV5-6 and TRBJ1-1; D unresolved. Germline CDR1 is SGHDT and CDR2 is YYEEEE. The CDR3 runs 15 residues. The V end was cut by 0 bases, the J end by 1 base, with 10 bases between.

The table lists this clone with a count of one. The chain couples TRBV19 to TRBJ2-1, with TRBD2 identical over 11 bases. The CDR3 has 18 residues. After removal of 3 bases from V and 2 bases from J, the junction contained 9 bases not matched to a gene. Germline assignment: CDR1 LNHDA and CDR2 SQIVND (reference sequence). CDR3 nucleotide sequence: TGTGCCAGTAGTATCATAGCGGGGGGGCCTGTTCCCTACAATGAGCAGTTCTTC. The encoded protein is CASSIIAGGPVPYNEQFF. The variable domain in full, completed from reference TRBV19 and TRBJ2-1, reads DGGITQSPKYLFRKEGQNVTLSCEQNLNHDAMYWYRQDPGQGLRLIYYSQIVNDFQKGDIAEGYSVSREKKESFPLTVTSAQKNPTAFYLCASSIIAGGPVPYNEQFFGPGTRLTVL.

The chain employs TRBV2 and TRBJ2-3; 11 nucleotides match TRBD2. Germline CDR1 SNHLY, CDR2 FYNNEI. The V and J ends lost 4 bases and 0 bases, in that order; junction bases with no gene match: 0. The CDR3 totals 15 residues. CDR3 bases: TGTGCCAGCAGTGGGACTAGCGGGAGCACAGATACGCAGTATTTT. Amino acids: CASSGTSGSTDTQYF.

The V call is TRBV29-1, the J call TRBJ2-1; D call uncertain. Trimming removed 0 bases from V and 5 bases from J, with 11 bases in between. Germline V gene lookup returns CDR1 SQVTM and CDR2 ANQGSEA. CDR3 length equals 14 residues. In DNA form, the CDR3 reads TGCAGCGTTGAAGATTTGTACCGTAACAATGAGCAGTTCTTC. As protein: CSVEDLYRNNEQFF.

This clone turned up a few times. The chain employs TRBV2 and TRBJ2-7, with D unclear. Germline V gene sequence: CDR1 SNHLY, CDR2 FYNNEI. V lost 3 bases to trimming and J lost 2 bases, with 8 bases between them. There are 13 residues in the CDR3. CDR3 bases: TGTGCCAGCAGTGATAACGGTGCCTACGAGCAGTACTTC. Amino acids: CASSDNGAYEQYF.

This chain links TRBV30 with TRBJ1-2; D remains unclear. The CDR3 totals 13 residues. Germline V CDR1 and CDR2: GTSNPN, SVGIG (reference sequence). The V end lost 0 bases, the J end lost 1 base, and 6 bases lay between the germline ends. CDR3 nucleotides: TGTGCCTGGAGTGTACAGCATAACTATGGCTACACCTTC. Encoded protein: CAWSVQHNYGYTF.

This clone was observed a handful of times. The chain is built from TRBV29-1 and TRBJ2-5, with D perhaps matching TRBD1 or TRBD2 (6 bases each). The CDR3 is 14 amino acids. V lost 1 base and J lost 1, with 10 bases in between. Germline V gene sequence: CDR1 SQVTM, CDR2 ANQGSEA. The CDR3 bases are TGCAGCGTTGAAGGGGGGGCGTTCCAAGAGACCCAGTACTTC. Its protein is CSVEGGAFQETQYF.

This clone was counted only a few times. The gene calls are TRBV9 and TRBJ1-4; perhaps TRBD1 as D (6 bases). V lost 3 bases to trimming and J lost 8 bases, with 17 bases between them. The CDR3 has 15 amino acids. The germline CDR1 and CDR2 sequences are SGDLS and YYNGEE. Here the CDR3 reads CASSALTGDREKLFF. The CDR3 coding sequence is TGTGCCAGCAGCGCCCTGACAGGTGATAGGGAAAAACTGTTTTTT.

The genes are TRBV2 and TRBJ2-7; a possible D gene is TRBD2 (5 bases). Germline V CDR1 and CDR2: SNHLY, FYNNEI. CDR3 length: 15 residues. V was trimmed by 1 base and J by 0 bases, leaving 10 bases between them. As DNA, the CDR3 is TGTGCCAGCAGTGAAGGTAGGACTTACTCCTACGAGCAGTACTTC. Its translation: CASSEGRTYSYEQYF.

The genes are TRBV30 and TRBJ1-4; D is undetermined. Germline V lookup: CDR1 GTSNPN, CDR2 SVGIG (reference sequence). This CDR3 contains 14 residues. The V end lost 5 bases, the J end lost 0 bases, and 10 bases lay between the germline ends. The chain's CDR3 is CAWGSGATNEKLFF. Written as DNA, the CDR3 is TGTGCCTGGGGTTCAGGAGCAACTAATGAAAAACTGTTTTTT.

The V gene is TRBV28, the J gene TRBJ2-7; TRBD1 agrees at 11 bases. V lost 6 bases, J lost 4 bases, and 8 bases stayed unmatched. The CDR3 is 15 amino acids. CDR1 is MDHEN and CDR2 is SYDVKM in the germline V gene. The CDR3 protein is CASSGPGQGVYEQYF. The CDR3 DNA is TGTGCCAGCAGCGGACCGGGACAGGGGGTGTACGAGCAGTACTTC.

The rearrangement uses TRBV7-2 and TRBJ1-1; no reliable D call. The CDR3 is made up of 14 amino acids. The V gene's germline CDR1 is SGHTA and CDR2 FQGNSA. V lost 4 bases, J lost 1 base, and 10 bases lay in between. CDR3 DNA sequence: TGTGCCAGCAGCTCCCCCGGGAAGAACACTGAAGCTTTCTTT. This codes for CASSSPGKNTEAFF.

In this sample, this clone turned up a few times. The chain is built from TRBV18 and TRBJ2-2; possible D gene TRBD1, 5 bases. The germline V gene encodes CDR1 KGHSH and CDR2 LQKENI. This CDR3 region has 13 residues. V gave up 6 bases and J gave up 3 bases, with 8 bases separating them. The CDR3 protein is CASSTGHTGELFF. The CDR3 nucleotides are TGTGCCAGCTCTACAGGACACACCGGGGAGCTGTTTTTT.

This chain connects TRBV7-9 to TRBJ1-4; D call uncertain. This CDR3 region has 15 residues. In germline, CDR1 is SEHNR, CDR2 FQNEAQ (reference sequence). V was cut by 5 bases and J by 0 bases, with 10 bases left in between. The CDR3 sequence: CASSPTPATNEKLFF. CDR3 sequence (DNA): TGTGCCAGCAGCCCTACACCAGCAACTAATGAAAAACTGTTTTTT.